This TCR beta chain is from a study of cytomegalovirus exposure and HLA in healthy donors. Remarks on this clone: Its antigen remains unidentified.

Study-wide points: It was taken for granted in presence/absence analyses that sequencing depth across donors was roughly uniform. In a later analysis, CMV-associated beta chains were mostly HLA-associated, it appeared. Listed as cytomegalovirus-associated were 164 TCR beta chains.

The CDR3 length is 17 residues. The germline V gene encodes CDR1 SGHVS and CDR2 FQNEAQ. The J segment lost 6 bases and the V segment lost 2 bases, leaving 10 bases of the junction unmatched. Nominal health characterized the donors when sampled, though unrecorded immune exposures were likely. Primers: 60 Vbeta forward and 13 Jbeta reverse. TCRdb keeps only in-frame clones here, not all; method: immunoSEQ multiplex PCR. This table holds 150,000 to 200,000 clones, around 75% found once. The J gene is TRBJ2-2, the V gene TRBV7-8, with TRBD2 matching over 9 bases. The sample taken for sequencing was PBMCs. The receptor comes from a woman younger than 45 in good health and CMV-seronegative. Here the CDR3 reads CASSLSPGLASAGELFF. The CDR3 DNA reads as TGTGCCAGCAGCTTAAGTCCGGGACTAGCTTCCGCCGGGGAGCTGTTTTTT.